A single sample is the source of the 31 T cell receptor beta chains below, sequenced in a study of regulatory T cells in long-lasting Graves disease. Investigators prepared the TCR beta libraries by applying iRepertoire HTBI primers and Arm-PCR of CDR3 regions. TCRdb fed the multiplex PCR reads into MiXCR, producing one record per CDR3 protein. This table has about 470,000 distinct CDR3 sequences, around 20% appearing once. Time point specified: persistent/refractory GD, antithyroid drugs over 5 years with positive TRAb. Extracted PBMC RNA gave rise to the TCR library. This sample comprised peripheral blood mononuclear cells (PBMCs), obtained when the disease was refractory, from a patient treated with antithyroid drugs. Receptor source: a female donor with Graves disease.

At least ten counts were recorded for this clonotype. This sequence joins TRBV19 and TRBJ1-2; no firm D call. Germline V gives CDR1 LNHDA, CDR2 SQIVND (reference sequence). Trimming left V 6 bases short and J 4 bases short, with 18 bases between. This CDR3 has 15 amino acids. CDR3 sequence reads: CASSHPDAKFYGYTF. DNA for the CDR3: TGTGCCAGTAGCCACCCAGATGCGAAGTTCTATGGCTACACCTTC.

This clonotype was observed a handful of times. This rearrangement joins TRBV7-8 to TRBJ2-7, with 10 bases lining up with TRBD2. Germline CDR1 SGHVS, CDR2 FQNEAQ. This CDR3 has 14 amino acids. J gave up 5 bases and V 3 bases, and 4 bases lay outside the gene matches. CDR3 DNA: TGTGCCAGCAGCTTTGGGACTAGCGTCAACGAGCAGTACTTC. Translated: CASSFGTSVNEQYF.

The chain employs TRBV5-1 and TRBJ2-6; D is perhaps TRBD1 (6 bases). The CDR3 totals 16 residues. Germline CDR1 reads SGHRS; CDR2 reads YFSETQ. V lost 4 bases to trimming and J lost 2 bases, with 13 bases between them. In DNA form, the CDR3 reads TGCGCCAGCAGCCAAATACAGGGAGCTGGGGCCAACGTCCTGACTTTC. It yields the protein CASSQIQGAGANVLTF.

This clonotype was counted only a few times. J is TRBJ2-3 and V is TRBV20-1, with TRBD2 as a possible D gene (5 bases). The V end lost 3 bases, the J end lost 2 bases, and 9 bases lay between the germline ends. This CDR3 has 13 amino acids. CDR1 and CDR2 from the germline V gene are DFQATT and SNEGSKA (reference sequence). As DNA, the CDR3 is TGCAGTGCTAGGTGGAGGCCCACAGATACGCAGTATTTT. This sequence encodes CSARWRPTDTQYF.

Turning to this clonotype: This may be a read error, as it is one base from a much larger clone. The V call is TRBV6-1, the J call TRBJ1-1, with D possibly matching TRBD1 (5 bases). CDR3 length equals 13 residues. Germline V gene sequence: CDR1 MNHNS, CDR2 SASEGT. CDR3 sequence (DNA): TGTGCCAGCAGTGACCGGAGGGGCACTGAAGCTTCCTTT. Encoded protein: CASSDRRGTEASF.

Turning to this clonotype: With a much larger clone just one base away, this may be a read error. The V gene is TRBV28, the J gene TRBJ2-7; D is possibly TRBD1 (5 bases). Germline CDR1 and CDR2: MDHEN and SYDVKM. CDR3 size: 13 residues. This CDR3 is CASSLSGLNEQHF. CDR3 nucleotides: TGTGCCAGCAGTTTGTCAGGGCTCAACGAGCAGCACTTC.

The sample holds many counts of this clonotype. The V gene is TRBV6-2 or TRBV6-3, the J gene TRBJ2-5; D may be TRBD2 (6 bases). Between the trimmed V and J ends, which lost 8 bases and 2 bases, there was a span of 18 bases. Germline loops: CDR1 MNHEY, CDR2 SVGEGT. CDR3 size: 15 residues. CDR3 protein: CASRRSGGLQETQYF. CDR3 nucleotides: TGTGCCAGCCGCAGGAGCGGTGGACTACAAGAGACCCAGTACTTC.

This clonotype was observed a few times. The chain employs TRBV5-1 and TRBJ2-7; D perhaps matches TRBD1 (5 bases). V was trimmed by 0 bases and J by 3 bases, leaving 10 bases between them. The CDR3 totals 14 residues. In germline, CDR1 is SGHRS, CDR2 YFSETQ. The CDR3 reads CASSLGLTGYEQYF. The DNA of the CDR3 is TGCGCCAGCAGCTTGGGATTAACAGGCTACGAGCAGTACTTC.

This clonotype has ten or more counts. This sequence joins TRBV12-3 or TRBV12-4 and TRBJ1-2; TRBD1 matches at 7 bases. The trim removed 2 bases at V and 8 bases at J, leaving 8 bases unmatched. The CDR3 extends over 14 amino acids. The CDR3 loop is CASSLLAGGGGYTF. In DNA, the CDR3 is TGTGCCAGCAGTTTATTGGCAGGGGGGGGCGGCTACACCTTC.

On this clonotype: A much larger clone differs from this one at a single base, so this may be a read error. The chain employs TRBV6-5 and TRBJ2-5; D not resolved. Germline V lookup: CDR1 MNHEY, CDR2 SVGAGI. The length of the CDR3 is 15 residues. In DNA form, the CDR3 reads TGTGCCAGCAGTTACTCTCGGTTGAATCAAGAGAGCCAGTACTTC. Translation: CASSYSRLNQESQYF.

J is TRBJ2-7 and V is TRBV18, with 8 nucleotides matching TRBD1. Trimming removed 2 bases from V and 5 bases from J; junction bases left unmatched: 5. The CDR3 totals 14 residues. Germline-derived CDR1 and CDR2 are KGHSH and LQKENI. The CDR3 here is CASSPVGQGHEQYF. The CDR3 DNA reads as TGTGCCAGCTCACCAGTCGGACAGGGCCACGAGCAGTACTTC.

CDR3 coding DNA: TGCAGTGCTAGAGATCTAGCGGGAGGGGATTACGAGCAGTACTTC. This translates into CSARDLAGGDYEQYF. The chain combines TRBV20-1 with TRBJ2-7, with 12 bases that match TRBD2. This CDR3 has 15 amino acids. CDR1 and CDR2 (germline): DFQATT, SNEGSKA (reference sequence). V lost 0 bases, J lost 4 bases, and 4 bases stayed unmatched.

This clonotype was observed a few times. The V and J genes are TRBV3-1 and TRBJ1-2; the D gene is possibly TRBD1 (5 bases). Trimming stripped 3 bases from V and 3 bases from J, with 14 bases between. CDR1 is LGHDT and CDR2 is YNNKEL in the germline V gene (reference sequence). The CDR3 has 15 residues. The CDR3 sequence: CASSQVAGRDYGYTF. The CDR3, as DNA: TGTGCCAGCAGCCAGGTTGCAGGGAGAGACTATGGCTACACCTTC.

This sequence joins TRBV5-1 and TRBJ2-7; D uncertain. Germline CDR1 is SGHRS and CDR2 is YFSETQ. The CDR3 is 14 amino acids. V gave up 0 bases and J gave up 3 bases, with 10 bases separating them. The CDR3 region is CASSLEPTFYEQYF. CDR3 nucleotides: TGCGCCAGCAGCTTGGAACCAACTTTCTACGAGCAGTACTTC.

The chain is built from TRBV29-1 and TRBJ1-1, with 9 nucleotides matching TRBD1. CDR1 and CDR2 from the germline V gene are SQVTM and ANQGSEA. J lost 4 bases, V lost 8 bases, and 5 bases had no gene match. The CDR3 length is 12 residues. The CDR3 sequence: CSSGQGRTEAFF. The CDR3 bases are TGCAGCAGTGGACAGGGGCGCACTGAAGCTTTCTTT.

This clonotype was recorded at least ten times. The chain has TRBV27 and TRBJ2-5, with 7 bases aligning to TRBD2. Trimming at V came to 7 bases and at J to 5 bases, leaving 10 bases not matched to a gene. The CDR3 has 14 amino acids. Germline V CDR1 and CDR2: MNHEY, SMNVEV (reference sequence). The CDR3 region has the DNA TGTGCCAGCACCACGATCCCCGGGAGGGAGACCCAGTACTTC. Its translation: CASTTIPGRETQYF.

This clonotype was seen many times. V is TRBV28 and J is TRBJ2-7; TRBD1 agrees at 11 bases. Germline CDR1 reads MDHEN; CDR2 reads SYDVKM. Trimming took 5 bases from V and 6 from J; bases not matched to a gene: 18. The CDR3 length is 18 residues. As DNA, the CDR3 is TGTGCCAGCAGTCCCGCCGGGACAGGGGGACCCCATCCCGCCGAGCAGTACTTC. Its protein product is CASSPAGTGGPHPAEQYF.

This clonotype was found many times. The V call is TRBV7-8, the J call TRBJ2-5, with D possibly being TRBD1 (6 bases). This CDR3 comprises 13 residues. The germline V gene encodes CDR1 SGHVS and CDR2 FQNEAQ. Trimming took 4 bases from V and 7 from J, leaving 13 bases between them. CDR3: CASSSGHRSTQYF. The CDR3 DNA sequence: TGTGCCAGCAGCTCGGGACATCGCTCGACCCAGTACTTC. The full variable domain, with the rest looked up from reference TRBV7-8 and TRBJ2-5, is GAGVSQSPRYKVAKRGQDVALRCDPISGHVSLFWYQQALGQGPEFLTYFQNEAQLDKSGLPSDRFFAERPEGSVSTLKIQRTQQEDSAVYLCASSSGHRSTQYFGPGTRLLVL.

The sample holds many counts of this clonotype. V is TRBV7-2 and J is TRBJ1-6, with 8 bases aligning to TRBD1. The germline V gene encodes CDR1 SGHTA and CDR2 FQGNSA. The CDR3 runs to 15 residues. The V segment lost 1 base and the J segment 9 bases; nucleotides outside the gene matches: 5. CDR3 nucleotide sequence: TGTGCCAGCAGCTTAGGGACAGGGTTATTTTCACCCCTCCACTTT. It yields the protein CASSLGTGLFSPLHF.

This clonotype was counted ten times or more. The rearrangement joins TRBV6-2 or TRBV6-3 to TRBJ1-2; D is undetermined. The CDR3 sequence is 12 residues long. The germline V gene encodes CDR1 MNHEY and CDR2 SVGEGT. Trimming took 6 bases from V and 5 from J, leaving 10 bases between them. The CDR3 spells CASRPDGYGYTF. The CDR3 coding sequence is TGTGCCAGCAGACCAGACGGATATGGCTACACCTTC.

In the case of this clonotype: A much larger clone lies one base from this, so it may be a read error. The chain carries TRBV6-2 or TRBV6-3 and TRBJ2-2, with 15 bases matching TRBD2. This CDR3 region has 17 residues. Germline CDR1 reads MNHEY; CDR2 reads SVGEGT. The ends lost 1 base at V and 7 bases at J; junction bases unmatched: 4. This CDR3 is CASSYLGLAGGDGELFF. In nucleotides, the CDR3 is TGTGCCAGCAGTTACTTAGGACTAGCGGGAGGGGACGGGGAGCTGTTTTTT.

This clonotype has at least ten counts. The gene calls are TRBV18 and TRBJ2-2, with unresolved D. Germline-derived CDR1 and CDR2 are KGHSH and LQKENI. This CDR3 has 11 amino acids. The V end lost 8 bases, the J end lost 6 bases, and 7 bases lay between the germline ends. CDR3 sequence reads: CASSSPGELFF. CDR3 nucleotide sequence: TGTGCCAGCAGTTCCCCCGGGGAGCTGTTTTTT.

Comments on this clonotype: One end of the junction does not line up with germline, which may come from a read error. The rearrangement joins TRBV28 to TRBJ1-5; tentative D call: TRBD1 (6 bases). The CDR3 contains 17 residues. In germline, CDR1 is MDHEN, CDR2 SYDVKM. The CDR3 region has the DNA TGTGCCAGCAGTGGTGACGGGGGGCCTAATAGCGATCAGCCCCAGCATTTT. Its protein product is CASSGDGGPNSDQPQHF.

In regard to this clonotype: One base away lies a much larger clone, so this may be a sequencing read error. The chain joins TRBV6-5 to TRBJ1-4; 7 bases match TRBD1. There are 15 residues in the CDR3. CDR1 MNHEY and CDR2 SVGAGI come from the germline V gene. The CDR3 nucleotides are TGTGCCAGCAGTTGGGGGGACAGCGGCGTCGAAAAACTGCTTTTT. Amino acid sequence: CASSWGDSGVEKLLF.

This clonotype was seen ten or more times. The CDR3 DNA is TGTGCCAGCAGTGACCCTAGACTAGCGGGAGGAGAAGAGCAGTACTTC. Amino acids: CASSDPRLAGGEEQYF. The chain links TRBV2 to TRBJ2-7; 13 bases are a match to TRBD2. Germline trimming cut 3 bases from V and 7 bases from J; bases unmatched to any gene: 9. The CDR3 spans 16 residues. CDR1 is SNHLY and CDR2 is FYNNEI in the germline V gene.

The chain employs TRBV9 and TRBJ2-7; possibly TRBD2 for D (6 bases). This CDR3 has 15 residues. V was shortened by 0 bases and J by 0 bases, with 10 bases between the two germline ends. Germline assignment: CDR1 SGDLS and CDR2 YYNGEE. The chain's CDR3 is CASSVVAGTSYEQYF. The CDR3 region has the DNA TGTGCCAGCAGCGTAGTGGCGGGAACCTCCTACGAGCAGTACTTC.

This clonotype has ten or more counts. The chain couples TRBV6-9 to TRBJ2-7; D ambiguous. The V gene's germline CDR1 is MNHGY and CDR2 SVAAGI. The V gene lost 3 bases and the J gene lost 5 bases, with 8 bases spanning the gap. The CDR3 length is 12 residues. The CDR3 nucleotides read TGTGCCAGCAGTTACCCCCCCAACGAGCAGTACTTC. Translation: CASSYPPNEQYF.

The gene calls are TRBV20-1 and TRBJ2-3; D possibly corresponds to TRBD2 (5 bases). This CDR3 comprises 14 residues. V lost 3 bases to trimming and J lost 2 bases, with 12 bases between them. Germline CDR1 and CDR2: DFQATT and SNEGSKA (reference sequence). This CDR3 reads CSASGSGNTDTQYF. DNA for the CDR3: TGCAGTGCTAGCGGTTCGGGGAACACAGATACGCAGTATTTT.

A word on this clonotype: The conserved final phenylalanine or tryptophan is absent from the CDR3, which likely points to a read error. CDR3 region: CASSLLGRPQEETQYS. Written as DNA, the CDR3 is TGTGCCAGCAGCTTATTGGGACGGCCTCAGGAAGAGACCCAGTACTCC. The V gene is TRBV7-3, the J gene TRBJ2-5, with D perhaps TRBD1 or TRBD2 (5 bases each). This CDR3 comprises 16 residues. The V end was cut by 2 bases, the J end by 3 bases, with 16 bases between. Per the germline V gene, CDR1 is SGHTA and CDR2 is FQGTGA.

This clonotype has a count of ten or more. The V and J genes are TRBV28 and TRBJ1-2, with D possibly TRBD1 on 6 matching bases. With 9 bases removed from V and 4 bases from J, the gap between germline ends came to 15 bases. The V gene's germline CDR1 is MDHEN and CDR2 SYDVKM. The CDR3 is 13 amino acids. The chain's CDR3 is CASRRGHSYGYTF. CDR3 nucleotides: TGTGCCAGTCGCAGGGGCCATAGCTATGGCTACACCTTC.

In this sample, this clonotype turned up a few times. V usage is TRBV20-1 and J usage is TRBJ1-2; 7 bases match TRBD1. CDR1 is DFQATT and CDR2 is SNEGSKA in the germline V gene (reference sequence). The CDR3 runs to 13 residues. Trimming removed 8 bases from V and 4 bases from J; junction bases left unmatched: 10. CDR3 in DNA: TGCAGTACCTCGACAGGGTCTTTCTATGGCTACACCTTC. Protein sequence: CSTSTGSFYGYTF.